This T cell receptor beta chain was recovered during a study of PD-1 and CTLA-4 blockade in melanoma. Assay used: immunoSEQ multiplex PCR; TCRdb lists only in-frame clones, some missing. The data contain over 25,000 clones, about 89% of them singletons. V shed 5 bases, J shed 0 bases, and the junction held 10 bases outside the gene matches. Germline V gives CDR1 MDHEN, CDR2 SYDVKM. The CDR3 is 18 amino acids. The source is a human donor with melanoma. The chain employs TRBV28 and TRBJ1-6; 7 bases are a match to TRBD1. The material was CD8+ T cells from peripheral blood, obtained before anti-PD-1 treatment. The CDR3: CASSPTGSGGSYNSPLHF. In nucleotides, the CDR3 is TGTGCCAGCAGTCCGACAGGGTCTGGTGGCTCCTATAATTCACCCCTCCACTTT.